This record concerns one T cell receptor (beta chain) sequence. Per the original data handling: Estimation of nucleated cell counts relied on the amplification of reference gene primers. Generated by immunoSEQ multiplex PCR, the TCRdb table keeps only in-frame clones and is missing some. Clonal size and the V and J genes are those of that table, whereas D and trimming came from the DNA. The sample carries a few hundred thousand clones, roughly 90% recorded once. The entry originates in a study of blood T cell repertoires in COVID-19. Study as a whole: Acute and convalescent COVID-19 samples came from the United States, Italy and Spain. T cells, B-cell-depleted T cells, or PBMCs provided the cDNA or gDNA that served as material.

What was sequenced was peripheral blood. The source is a man between 50 and 59 years old with acute or convalescent COVID-19.

This chain's CDR3 is CASSLEGLGSNQPQHF. In DNA form, the CDR3 reads TGTGCCAGCAGCTTAGAGGGGTTGGGAAGCAATCAGCCCCAGCATTTT. The chain has TRBV7-8 and TRBJ1-5; a possible D gene is TRBD1 (5 bases). The CDR3 loop spans 16 amino acids. V lost 1 base, J lost 1 base, and 11 bases lay in between. The germline V gene encodes CDR1 SGHVS and CDR2 FQNEAQ.